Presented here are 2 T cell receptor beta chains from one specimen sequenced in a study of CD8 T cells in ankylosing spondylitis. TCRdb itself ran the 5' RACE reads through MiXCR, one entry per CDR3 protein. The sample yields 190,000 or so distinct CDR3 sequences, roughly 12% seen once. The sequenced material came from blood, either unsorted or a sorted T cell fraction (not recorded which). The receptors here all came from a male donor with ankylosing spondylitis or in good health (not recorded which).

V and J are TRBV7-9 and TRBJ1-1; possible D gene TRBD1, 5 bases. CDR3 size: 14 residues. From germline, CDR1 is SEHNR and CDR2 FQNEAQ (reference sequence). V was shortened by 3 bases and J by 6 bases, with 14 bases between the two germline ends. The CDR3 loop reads CASSLGWGVAEAFF. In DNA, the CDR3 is TGTGCCAGCAGCTTGGGGTGGGGGGTCGCTGAAGCTTTCTTT.

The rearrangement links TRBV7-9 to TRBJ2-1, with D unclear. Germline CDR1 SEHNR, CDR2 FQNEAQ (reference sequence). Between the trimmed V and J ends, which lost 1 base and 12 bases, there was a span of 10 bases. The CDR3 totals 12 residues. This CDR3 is CASSLVGGGQFF. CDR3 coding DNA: TGTGCCAGCAGCTTAGTAGGTGGTGGGCAGTTCTTC.